This T cell receptor (beta chain) was identified in a study of T cells expressing NK-cell markers. Study-level points and caveats: Where several donors were concerned, these clonotypes also led the CD3+CD56-NKG2C+ fraction.

TCRdb re-called the 5' RACE reads and shows each CDR3 protein once, DNA omitted. This sample's clone table lists roughly 420,000 distinct CDR3 sequences. The CDR3 covers 15 residues. Per germline, CDR1 MNHNS and CDR2 SASEGT. As regards this clonotype: Its antigen is unknown.

The source of this sequence is a woman aged 18-70 years in good health. What was sequenced was blood T cells: a sorted CD56 or NKG2C T cell subset, CD4+ or CD8+ T cells, or bulk PBMC T cells (not recorded which). The rearrangement joins TRBV6-1 to TRBJ2-3; the D gene TCRdb calls, TRBD2, cannot be checked with no DNA. The chain's CDR3 is CASSQGLAGGQNWYF.